Presented here are 7 T cell receptor beta chains from one specimen sequenced in a study of cytomegalovirus exposure and HLA in healthy donors. The PCR employed 60 Vbeta primers together with 13 Jbeta primers. Produced via immunoSEQ multiplex PCR; TCRdb's table is partial and in-frame only. The profile shows 150,000 to 200,000 clones, around 80% of them singletons. Sequences were obtained from PBMCs. The receptors derive from a young man in good health and CMV-seronegative.

This clone is a singleton in its sample. V and J are TRBV5-6 and TRBJ2-2; 9 bases line up with TRBD1. With 4 bases clipped from V and 2 bases from J, the junction kept 6 bases outside the gene matches. In germline, CDR1 is SGHDT, CDR2 YYEEEE. The CDR3 has 16 residues. The CDR3 nucleotides are TGTGCCAGCAGCAGTACAGGGGGCATTAACACCGGGGAGCTGTTTTTT. Protein product: CASSSTGGINTGELFF. Full variable domain (outside the CDR3, taken from reference TRBV5-6 and TRBJ2-2): DAGVTQSPTHLIKTRGQQVTLRCSPKSGHDTVSWYQQALGQGPQFIFQYYEEEERQRGNFPDRFSGHQFPNYSSELNVNALLLGDSALYLCASSSTGGINTGELFFGEGSRLTVL.

This clone was seen only a few times. The chain couples TRBV30 to TRBJ1-1; D is unclear. The CDR3 is 14 residues long. CDR1 and CDR2 from the germline V gene are GTSNPN and SVGIG (reference sequence). The V end lost 6 bases, the J end lost 3 bases, and 17 bases lay between the germline ends. In nucleotides, the CDR3 is TGTGCCTGCGGACTAACCCCGGGGTACACTGAAGCTTTCTTT. Translated, it gives CACGLTPGYTEAFF.

The rearrangement uses TRBV11-2 and TRBJ1-6; D call uncertain. Germline V gene lookup returns CDR1 SGHAT and CDR2 FQNNGV. V lost 3 bases, J lost 6 bases, and 12 bases lay in between. This CDR3 has 15 residues. As DNA, the CDR3 is TGTGCCAGCAGCTTTTCGGTCGGGAGTAATTCACCCCTCCACTTT. Translated, it gives CASSFSVGSNSPLHF.

This clone appeared a single time. The chain is built from TRBV16 and TRBJ2-7, with D uncertain. Trimming left V 0 bases short and J 4 bases short, with 13 bases between. The CDR3 sequence is 15 residues long. The germline gives CDR1 KGHSY, CDR2 FQNENV. Written as DNA, the CDR3 is TGTGCCAGCAGCCAATCTCCTACCGCAAAATACGAGCAGTACTTC. Amino acids: CASSQSPTAKYEQYF.

V usage is TRBV29-1 and J usage is TRBJ2-5, with 7 bases matching TRBD2. V lost 4 bases to trimming and J lost 5 bases; unmatched junction nucleotides: 10. The CDR3 is made up of 14 amino acids. Germline CDR1 SQVTM, CDR2 ANQGSEA. The CDR3 bases are TGCAGCGTTGCCGGGGGGTCTGTATGGGAGACCCAGTACTTC. Protein sequence: CSVAGGSVWETQYF.

CDR3 sequence reads: CASSSTSGGTSYEQYF. In nucleotides, the CDR3 is TGTGCCAGCAGCTCCACTAGCGGGGGGACCTCCTACGAGCAGTACTTC. The chain is built from TRBV7-9 and TRBJ2-7, with 12 bases that match TRBD2. This CDR3 comprises 16 residues. Germline trimming cut 4 bases from V and 0 bases from J; bases unmatched to any gene: 4. Germline-derived CDR1 and CDR2 are SEHNR and FQNEAQ (reference sequence).

The chain combines TRBV2 with TRBJ2-1; possible D gene TRBD2, 5 bases. The CDR3 has 16 amino acids. Germline CDR1 SNHLY, CDR2 FYNNEI. Trimming took 5 bases from V and 2 from J, leaving 16 bases between them. CDR3 coding DNA: TGTGCCAGCAGTATCATGGCGGGCCCTGCCTACAATGAGCAGTTCTTC. Its translation is CASSIMAGPAYNEQFF.